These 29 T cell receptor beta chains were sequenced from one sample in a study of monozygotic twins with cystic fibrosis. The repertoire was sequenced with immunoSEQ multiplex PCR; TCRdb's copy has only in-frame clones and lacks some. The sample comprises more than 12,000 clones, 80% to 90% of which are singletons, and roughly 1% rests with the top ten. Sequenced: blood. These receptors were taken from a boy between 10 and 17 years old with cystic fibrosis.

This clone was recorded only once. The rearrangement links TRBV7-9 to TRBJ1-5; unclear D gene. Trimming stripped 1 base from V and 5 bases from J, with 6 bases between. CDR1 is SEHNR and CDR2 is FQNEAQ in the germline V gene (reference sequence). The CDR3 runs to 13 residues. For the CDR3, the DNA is TGTGCCAGCAGCTTAGATGGATATCAGCCCCAGCATTTT. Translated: CASSLDGYQPQHF.

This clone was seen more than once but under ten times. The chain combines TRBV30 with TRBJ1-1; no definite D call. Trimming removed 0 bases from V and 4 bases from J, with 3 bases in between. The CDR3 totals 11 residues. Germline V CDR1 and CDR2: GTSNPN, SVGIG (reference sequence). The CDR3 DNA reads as TGTGCCTGGAGTGTCGGCACTGAAGCTTTCTTT. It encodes CAWSVGTEAFF.

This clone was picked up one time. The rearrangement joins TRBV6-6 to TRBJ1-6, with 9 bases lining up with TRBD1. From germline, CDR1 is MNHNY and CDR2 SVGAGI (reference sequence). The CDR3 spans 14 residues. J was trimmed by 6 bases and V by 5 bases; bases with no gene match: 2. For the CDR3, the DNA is TGTGCCAGCAGTACGACAGGGGGTAATTCACCCCTCCACTTT. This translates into CASSTTGGNSPLHF.

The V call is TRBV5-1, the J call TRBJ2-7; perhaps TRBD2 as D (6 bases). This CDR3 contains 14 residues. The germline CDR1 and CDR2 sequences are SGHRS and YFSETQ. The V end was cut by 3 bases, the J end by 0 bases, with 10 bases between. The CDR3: CASSWDGSSYEQYF. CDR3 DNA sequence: TGCGCCAGCAGCTGGGACGGGAGCTCCTACGAGCAGTACTTC.

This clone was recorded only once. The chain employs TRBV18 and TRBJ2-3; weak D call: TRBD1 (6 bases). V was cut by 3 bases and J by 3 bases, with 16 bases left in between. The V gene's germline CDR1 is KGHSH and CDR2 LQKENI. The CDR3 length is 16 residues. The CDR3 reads CASSPLTGLGTDTQYF. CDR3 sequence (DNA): TGTGCCAGCTCACCCTTGACAGGTCTCGGGACAGATACGCAGTATTTT. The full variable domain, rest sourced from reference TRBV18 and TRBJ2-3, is NAGVMQNPRHLVRRRGQEARLRCSPMKGHSHVYWYRQLPEEGLKFMVYLQKENIIDESGMPKERFSAEFPKEGPSILRIQQVVRGDSAAYFCASSPLTGLGTDTQYFGPGTRLTVL.

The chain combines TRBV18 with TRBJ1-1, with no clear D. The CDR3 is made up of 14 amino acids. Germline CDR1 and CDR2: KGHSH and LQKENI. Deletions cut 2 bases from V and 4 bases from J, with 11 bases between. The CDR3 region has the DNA TGTGCCAGCTCACCAGGGCCACCGGGCACTGAAGCTTTCTTT. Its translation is CASSPGPPGTEAFF.

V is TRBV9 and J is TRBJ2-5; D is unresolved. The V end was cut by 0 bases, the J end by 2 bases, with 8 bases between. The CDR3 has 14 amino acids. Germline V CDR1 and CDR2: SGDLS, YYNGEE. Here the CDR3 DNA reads TGTGCCAGCAGCGTAGAAACAGAGCAAGAGACCCAGTACTTC. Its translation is CASSVETEQETQYF.

CDR3 nucleotide sequence: TGTGCCAGCAGTGGGCGGAGAACTAATGAAAAACTGTTTTTT. It translates to CASSGRRTNEKLFF. This chain links TRBV25-1 with TRBJ1-4; D unresolved. This CDR3 contains 14 residues. V lost 4 bases, J lost 1 base, and 7 bases lay in between. CDR1 and CDR2 from the germline V gene are MGHDK and SYGVNS.

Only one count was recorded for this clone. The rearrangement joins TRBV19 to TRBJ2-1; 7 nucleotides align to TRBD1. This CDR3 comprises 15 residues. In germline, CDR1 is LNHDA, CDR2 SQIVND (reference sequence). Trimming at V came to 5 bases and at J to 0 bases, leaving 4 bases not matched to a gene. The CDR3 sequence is CASSSTGFSYNEQFF. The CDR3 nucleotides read TGTGCCAGTAGTTCGACAGGGTTCTCCTACAATGAGCAGTTCTTC.

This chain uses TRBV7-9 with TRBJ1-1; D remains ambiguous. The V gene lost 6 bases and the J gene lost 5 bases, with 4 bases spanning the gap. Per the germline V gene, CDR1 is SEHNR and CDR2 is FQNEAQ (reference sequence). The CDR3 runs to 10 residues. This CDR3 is CASSGTEAFF. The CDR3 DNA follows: TGTGCCAGCAGTGGAACTGAAGCTTTCTTT.

CDR3 in amino acids: CASSLYGRSNQPQHF. CDR3 coding DNA: TGCGCCAGCAGTTTATACGGACGGAGCAATCAGCCCCAGCATTTT. The V and J genes are TRBV5-1 and TRBJ1-5, with no clear D. This CDR3 has 15 amino acids. Germline CDR1 reads SGHRS; CDR2 reads YFSETQ. V was trimmed by 5 bases and J by 1 base, leaving 13 bases between them. The variable domain in full, completed from reference TRBV5-1 and TRBJ1-5, reads KAGVTQTPRYLIKTRGQQVTLSCSPISGHRSVSWYQQTPGQGLQFLFEYFSETQRNKGNFPGRFSGRQFSNSRSEMNVSTLELGDSALYLCASSLYGRSNQPQHFGDGTRLSIL.

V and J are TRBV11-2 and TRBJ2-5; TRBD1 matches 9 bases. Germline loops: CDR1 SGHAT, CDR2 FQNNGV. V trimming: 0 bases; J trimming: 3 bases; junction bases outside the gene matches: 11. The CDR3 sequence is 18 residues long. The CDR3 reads CASSLEGRQGGSEETQYF. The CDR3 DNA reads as TGTGCCAGCAGCTTAGAGGGGAGACAGGGGGGTTCGGAAGAGACCCAGTACTTC.

The chain's CDR3 is CASIRADTPNEKLFF. The CDR3 DNA sequence: TGTGCCAGCATTAGGGCGGACACTCCTAATGAAAAACTGTTTTTT. This sequence joins TRBV28 and TRBJ1-4, with D possibly TRBD1 on 5 matching bases. V dropped 7 bases and J dropped 3 bases, with 15 bases sitting between them. Germline CDR1 is MDHEN and CDR2 is SYDVKM. The CDR3 consists of 15 residues.

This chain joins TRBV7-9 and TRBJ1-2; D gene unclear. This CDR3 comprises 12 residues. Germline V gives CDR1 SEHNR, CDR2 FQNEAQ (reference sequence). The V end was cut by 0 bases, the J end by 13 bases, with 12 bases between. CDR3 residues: CASSLAADGVTF. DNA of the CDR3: TGTGCCAGCAGCTTAGCCGCCGACGGAGTCACCTTC.

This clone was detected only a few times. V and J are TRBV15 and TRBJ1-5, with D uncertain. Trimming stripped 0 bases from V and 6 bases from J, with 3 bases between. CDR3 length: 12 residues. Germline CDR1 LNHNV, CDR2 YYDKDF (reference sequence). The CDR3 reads CATSRDVQPQHF. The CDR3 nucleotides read TGTGCCACCAGCAGAGATGTTCAGCCCCAGCATTTT.

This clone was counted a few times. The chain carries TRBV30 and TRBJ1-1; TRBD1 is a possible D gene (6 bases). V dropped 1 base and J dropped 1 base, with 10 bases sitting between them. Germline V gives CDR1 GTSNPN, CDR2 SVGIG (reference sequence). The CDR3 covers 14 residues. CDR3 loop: CAWSGLDRNTEAFF. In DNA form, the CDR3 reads TGTGCCTGGAGTGGACTGGACAGGAACACTGAAGCTTTCTTT.

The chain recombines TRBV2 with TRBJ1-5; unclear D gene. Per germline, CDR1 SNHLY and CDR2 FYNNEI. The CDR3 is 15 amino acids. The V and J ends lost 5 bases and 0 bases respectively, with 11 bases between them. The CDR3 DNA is TGTGCCAGCAGTCTCGACAAATATAGCAATCAGCCCCAGCATTTT. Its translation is CASSLDKYSNQPQHF. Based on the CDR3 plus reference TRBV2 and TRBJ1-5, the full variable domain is EPEVTQTPSHQVTQMGQEVILRCVPISNHLYFYWYRQILGQKVEFLVSFYNNEISEKSEIFDDQFSVERPDGSNFTLKIRSTKLEDSAMYFCASSLDKYSNQPQHFGDGTRLSIL.

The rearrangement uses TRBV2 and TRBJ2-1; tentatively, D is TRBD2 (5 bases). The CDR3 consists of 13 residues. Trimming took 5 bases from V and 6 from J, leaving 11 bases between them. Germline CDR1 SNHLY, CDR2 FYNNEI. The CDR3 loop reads CASSIGGFNEQFF. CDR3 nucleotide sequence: TGTGCCAGCAGTATCGGCGGGTTCAATGAGCAGTTCTTC.

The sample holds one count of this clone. The CDR3 DNA reads TGTGCCAGCAGGTTACAGATCAATGAGCAGTTCTTC. It encodes CASRLQINEQFF. The chain links TRBV2 to TRBJ2-1; D is unclear. Trimming stripped 6 bases from V and 6 bases from J, with 9 bases between. Germline CDR1 reads SNHLY; CDR2 reads FYNNEI. The length of the CDR3 is 12 residues.

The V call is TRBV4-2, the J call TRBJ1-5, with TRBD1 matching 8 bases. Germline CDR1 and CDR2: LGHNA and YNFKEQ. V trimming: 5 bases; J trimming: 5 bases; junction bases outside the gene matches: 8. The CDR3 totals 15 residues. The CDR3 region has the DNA TGTGCCAGCAGCTTTGCAGGGGGCAAGGATCAGCCCCAGCATTTT. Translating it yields CASSFAGGKDQPQHF.

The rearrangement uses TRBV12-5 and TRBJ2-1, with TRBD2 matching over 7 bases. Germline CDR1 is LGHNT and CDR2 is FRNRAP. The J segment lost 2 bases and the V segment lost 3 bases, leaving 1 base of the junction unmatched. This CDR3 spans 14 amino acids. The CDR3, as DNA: TGTGCTAGTGGTTTAGGACTAGCCTACAATGAGCAGTTCTTC. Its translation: CASGLGLAYNEQFF.

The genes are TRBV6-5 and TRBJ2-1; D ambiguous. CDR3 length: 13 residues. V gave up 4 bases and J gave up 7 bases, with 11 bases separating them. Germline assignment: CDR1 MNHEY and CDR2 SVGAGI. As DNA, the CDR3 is TGTGCCAGCAGTTGGGTTTTGGGGAATGAGCAGTTCTTC. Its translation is CASSWVLGNEQFF.

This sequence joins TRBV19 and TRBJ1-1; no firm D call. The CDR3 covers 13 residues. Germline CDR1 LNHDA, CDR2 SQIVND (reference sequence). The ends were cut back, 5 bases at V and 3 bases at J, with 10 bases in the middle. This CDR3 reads CASSVSSYTEAFF. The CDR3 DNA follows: TGTGCCAGTAGTGTGTCTTCGTACACTGAAGCTTTCTTT.

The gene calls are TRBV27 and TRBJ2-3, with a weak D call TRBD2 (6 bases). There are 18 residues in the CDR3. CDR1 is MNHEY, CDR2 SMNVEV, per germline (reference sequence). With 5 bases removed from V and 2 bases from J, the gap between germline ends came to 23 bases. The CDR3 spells CASSKQLGLSMNTDTQYF. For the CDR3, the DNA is TGTGCCAGCAGTAAGCAACTGGGACTCTCTATGAACACAGATACGCAGTATTTT.

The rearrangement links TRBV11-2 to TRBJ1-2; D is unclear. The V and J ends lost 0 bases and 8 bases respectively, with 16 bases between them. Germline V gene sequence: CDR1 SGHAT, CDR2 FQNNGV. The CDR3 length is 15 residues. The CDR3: CASSLDTGHGRGYTF. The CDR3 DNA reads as TGTGCCAGCAGCTTAGATACGGGTCACGGGAGGGGCTACACCTTC. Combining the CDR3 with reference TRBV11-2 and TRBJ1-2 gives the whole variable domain EAGVAQSPRYKIIEKRQSVAFWCNPISGHATLYWYQQILGQGPKLLIQFQNNGVVDDSQLPKDRFSAERLKGVDSTLKIQPAKLEDSAVYLCASSLDTGHGRGYTFGSGTRLTVV.

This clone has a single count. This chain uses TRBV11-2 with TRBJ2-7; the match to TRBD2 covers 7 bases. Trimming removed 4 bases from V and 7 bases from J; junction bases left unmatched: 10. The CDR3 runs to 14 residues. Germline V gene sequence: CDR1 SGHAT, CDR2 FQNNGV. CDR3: CASSSNSGPPEQYF. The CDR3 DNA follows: TGTGCCAGCAGCTCCAATAGCGGGCCACCGGAGCAGTACTTC.

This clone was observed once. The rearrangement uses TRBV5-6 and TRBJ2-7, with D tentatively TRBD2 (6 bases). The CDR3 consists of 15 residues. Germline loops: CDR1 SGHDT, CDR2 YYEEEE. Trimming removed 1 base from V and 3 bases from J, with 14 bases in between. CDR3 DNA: TGTGCCAGCAGCTTGTATAGCGGAGCCGTCTACGAGCAGTACTTC. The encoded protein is CASSLYSGAVYEQYF.

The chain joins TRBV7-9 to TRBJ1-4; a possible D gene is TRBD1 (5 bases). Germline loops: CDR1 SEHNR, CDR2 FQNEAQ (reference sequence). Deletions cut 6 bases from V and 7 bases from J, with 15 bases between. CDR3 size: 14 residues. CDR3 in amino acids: CASSPGRSGEKLFF. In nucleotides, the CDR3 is TGTGCCAGCAGTCCGGGGCGCTCGGGTGAAAAACTGTTTTTT.

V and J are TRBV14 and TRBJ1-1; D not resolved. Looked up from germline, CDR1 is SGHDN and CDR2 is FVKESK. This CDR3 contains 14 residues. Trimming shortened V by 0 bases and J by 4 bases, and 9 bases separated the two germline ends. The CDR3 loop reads CASSQERLGTEAFF. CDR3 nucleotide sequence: TGTGCCAGCAGCCAAGAACGGTTGGGCACTGAAGCTTTCTTT.